The 16 T cell receptor beta chains below were found in one sample sequenced in a study of blood T cell repertoires in COVID-19. Sequencing used immunoSEQ multiplex PCR; TCRdb keeps in-frame clones, though not all of them. Found here are about 73,000 clones, 75% to 95% of them singletons; the top ten hold under 6.5%. Material for sequencing was peripheral blood. All receptors come from a woman under 30 with acute or convalescent COVID-19.

This chain connects TRBV5-4 to TRBJ1-2, with D maybe TRBD1 (6 bases). V lost 1 base and J lost 1, with 14 bases in between. CDR3 length: 16 residues. Germline CDR1 SGHNT, CDR2 YYREEE (reference sequence). The CDR3 spells CASSLNPDRFNYGYTF. In nucleotides, the CDR3 is TGTGCCAGCAGCTTGAACCCCGACAGGTTTAACTATGGCTACACCTTC.

The chain combines TRBV10-3 with TRBJ2-3, with unresolved D. Germline lookup yields CDR1 ENHRY and CDR2 SYGVKD. The CDR3 loop spans 18 amino acids. V was shortened by 2 bases and J by 0 bases, with 18 bases between the two germline ends. CDR3 sequence: CAISEGPQWALSTDTQYF. The CDR3, as DNA: TGTGCCATCAGTGAGGGCCCGCAGTGGGCGTTGAGCACAGATACGCAGTATTTT.

This clone is medium-sized by share. The CDR3 DNA is TGTGCCAGCAGTTACGCCACTAGCGGGACCAATGAGCAGTTCTTC. It specifies CASSYATSGTNEQFF. The chain employs TRBV6-2 or TRBV6-3 and TRBJ2-1; TRBD2 matches 10 bases. Germline V gene sequence: CDR1 MNHEY, CDR2 SVGEGT. The CDR3 runs 15 residues. V shed 2 bases, J shed 6 bases, and the junction held 4 bases outside the gene matches.

The rearrangement links TRBV29-1 to TRBJ1-1, with a possible D match to TRBD1 (6 bases). Germline-derived CDR1 and CDR2 are SQVTM and ANQGSEA. This CDR3 comprises 13 residues. V was trimmed by 0 bases and J by 5 bases, leaving 10 bases between them. CDR3 sequence: CSVEDLQGTEAFF. In DNA, the CDR3 is TGCAGCGTTGAAGATCTCCAGGGGACTGAAGCTTTCTTT.

The V call is TRBV5-1, the J call TRBJ2-3; TRBD2 agrees at 13 bases. The germline V gene has CDR1 SGHRS and CDR2 YFSETQ. This CDR3 has 16 residues. The junction had 6 bases not matched to a gene; V was cut back by 4 bases and J by 4 bases. The CDR3 loop reads CASSMTSGGIADTQYF. CDR3 bases: TGCGCCAGCAGCATGACTAGCGGGGGGATAGCAGATACGCAGTATTTT.

V usage is TRBV6-5 and J usage is TRBJ2-2, with no clear D. The CDR3 length is 15 residues. Germline assignment: CDR1 MNHEY and CDR2 SVGAGI. The V and J ends lost 0 bases and 0 bases respectively, with 5 bases between them. CDR3 nucleotide sequence: TGTGCCAGCAGTTACTCCAACTCGAACACCGGGGAGCTGTTTTTT. It encodes CASSYSNSNTGELFF.

The chain uses TRBV20-1 and TRBJ2-7, with D possibly matching TRBD2 (6 bases). The CDR3 has 15 amino acids. Germline V gene data show CDR1 as DFQATT and CDR2 as SNEGSKA (reference sequence). Deletions cut 3 bases from V and 2 bases from J, with 17 bases between. In nucleotides, the CDR3 is TGCAGTGCTAGTCCCACCCGGAGGGGAACCTACGAGCAGTACTTC. Amino acids: CSASPTRRGTYEQYF.

To note about this clone: Other DNA sequences from this sample encode an identical CDR3 as well. This chain connects TRBV19 to TRBJ1-3, with D perhaps TRBD1 (6 bases). Germline V CDR1 and CDR2: LNHDA, SQIVND (reference sequence). This CDR3 contains 14 residues. Between the trimmed V and J ends, which lost 6 bases and 4 bases, there was a span of 13 bases. The CDR3 sequence is CASRTGASGNTIYF. The DNA of the CDR3 is TGTGCCAGTAGGACAGGTGCTTCAGGAAACACCATATATTTT.

This clone was recorded a few times. The CDR3 loop reads CAWRTDKRYGYTF. DNA of the CDR3: TGTGCCTGGAGGACCGACAAACGGTATGGCTACACCTTC. The rearrangement joins TRBV30 to TRBJ1-2; unclear D gene. The CDR3 runs 13 residues. Trimming cost V 3 bases and J 5 bases, with 13 bases left between them. Germline V lookup: CDR1 GTSNPN, CDR2 SVGIG (reference sequence).

This chain joins TRBV9 and TRBJ2-3; 8 positions agree with TRBD2. Germline CDR1 SGDLS, CDR2 YYNGEE. V lost 4 bases to trimming and J lost 0 bases; unmatched junction nucleotides: 7. The length of the CDR3 is 16 residues. The CDR3 is CASSTQSGGSTDTQYF. Here the CDR3 DNA reads TGTGCCAGCAGCACCCAGAGCGGGGGCAGCACAGATACGCAGTATTTT.

The rearrangement uses TRBV28 and TRBJ1-2; 9 positions agree with TRBD1. CDR1 is MDHEN and CDR2 is SYDVKM in the germline V gene. CDR3 length: 13 residues. The junction had 6 bases not matched to a gene; V was cut back by 5 bases and J by 8 bases. The CDR3 DNA is TGTGCCAGCAGTCTTGAAGACAGGGGGGGCTACACCTTC. Encoded protein: CASSLEDRGGYTF.

The gene calls are TRBV2 and TRBJ2-7; 7 bases align to TRBD2. Germline CDR1 and CDR2: SNHLY and FYNNEI. V trimming: 4 bases; J trimming: 6 bases; junction bases outside the gene matches: 9. The CDR3 consists of 14 residues. CDR3 protein: CASSGGGSGREQYF. The DNA for the CDR3 is TGTGCCAGCAGTGGGGGCGGGAGTGGCCGCGAGCAGTACTTC.

The V and J genes are TRBV30 and TRBJ1-1, with D possibly matching TRBD1 (5 bases). Trimming took 4 bases from V and 5 from J, leaving 14 bases between them. This CDR3 is built from 13 residues. Germline CDR1 is GTSNPN and CDR2 is SVGIG (reference sequence). The CDR3 sequence: CAWINKGITEAFF. CDR3 sequence (DNA): TGTGCCTGGATTAATAAGGGGATAACTGAAGCTTTCTTT.

The CDR3 coding sequence is TGTGCCAGCAGTTATTCGAGAATGAACACTGAAGCTTTCTTT. It translates to CASSYSRMNTEAFF. J is TRBJ1-1 and V is TRBV6-6; the D is unclear. Deletions cut 3 bases from V and 0 bases from J, with 8 bases between. Germline-derived CDR1 and CDR2 are MNHNY and SVGAGI (reference sequence). The CDR3 extends over 14 amino acids.

The gene calls are TRBV4-1 and TRBJ1-2; the D is unclear. The V gene lost 0 bases and the J gene lost 1 base, with 9 bases spanning the gap. The CDR3 extends over 15 amino acids. Germline lookup yields CDR1 MGHRA and CDR2 YSYEKL. In DNA, the CDR3 is TGCGCCAGCAGCCAAGAGGCATTTTATAACTATGGCTACACCTTC. Encoded protein: CASSQEAFYNYGYTF.

The chain uses TRBV3-1 (or the pseudogene TRBV3-2) and TRBJ2-1, with TRBD2 matching 7 bases. Trimming took 8 bases from V and 8 from J; bases not matched to a gene: 3. CDR1 and CDR2 from the germline V gene are LGHDT and YNNKEL (reference sequence). The CDR3 length is 11 residues. The CDR3 protein is CASRLADEQFF. The CDR3 bases are TGTGCCAGCCGACTAGCCGATGAGCAGTTCTTC.